The clone carrying this T cell receptor beta chain was found many times. Its antigen is not identified. This record belongs to a study of CD8 T cells in ankylosing spondylitis. Whole-study results and caveats: Significant enrichment of disease-linked clones was reportedly seen in matched ankylosing spondylitis synovial fluid.

Trimming at V came to 4 bases and at J to 4 bases, leaving 6 bases not matched to a gene. The CDR3 sequence is 15 residues long. The germline V gene has CDR1 SGHTA and CDR2 FQGNSA. Quantitative 5'-RACE was performed with molecular barcodes, and it yielded the TCR beta libraries. TCRdb recomputed calls from the 5' RACE reads with MiXCR, one row per CDR3 protein. The sample shows about 130,000 distinct CDR3 sequences, over 7% of them seen only once. The sample consisted of blood, either unsorted or a sorted T cell fraction (not recorded which). The receptor was isolated from a male donor with ankylosing spondylitis or in good health (not recorded which). The chain carries TRBV7-2 and TRBJ2-1; 8 positions agree with TRBD2. CDR3 nucleotide sequence: TGTGCCAGCAGCTCCCGGGGGACTAGGTACAATGAGCAGTTCTTC. This sequence encodes CASSSRGTRYNEQFF.